This T cell receptor (beta chain) was captured by sequencing in a study of T cell responses to AZD1222 COVID-19 vaccine. Study-level points and caveats: The sample set comprised mostly white British donors with more females, and clonal diversity was possibly underestimated.

This clone was counted between two and nine times. What it binds is unknown. The V and J ends lost 8 bases and 3 bases respectively, with 14 bases between them. This CDR3 is 13 amino acids long. Germline assignment: CDR1 MNHEY and CDR2 SMNVEV (reference sequence). Assay: immunoSEQ multiplex PCR; the TCRdb copy retains only in-frame clones and omits some. The profile covers about 100,000 clones, with about 85% appearing a single time and about 2.5% taken by the ten largest. The rearrangement uses TRBV27 and TRBJ2-7; D gene ambiguous. The sequence was obtained from an adult who received the AZD1222 COVID-19 vaccine. Sequences were derived from peripheral blood, sampled 28 days after the second AZD1222 dose. CDR3 sequence reads: CASPPRPLYEQYF. Written as DNA, the CDR3 is TGTGCCAGCCCCCCTAGGCCCCTCTACGAGCAGTACTTC.